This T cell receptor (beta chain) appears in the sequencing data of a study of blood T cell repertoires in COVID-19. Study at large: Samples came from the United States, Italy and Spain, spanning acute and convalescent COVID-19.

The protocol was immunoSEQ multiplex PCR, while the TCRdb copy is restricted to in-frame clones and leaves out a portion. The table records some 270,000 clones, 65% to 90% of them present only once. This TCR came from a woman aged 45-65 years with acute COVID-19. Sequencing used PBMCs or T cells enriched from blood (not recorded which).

CDR3 nucleotides: TGTGCCAGCAGTTACAATACAGGGAGCAATCAGCCCCAGCATTTT. Its translation: CASSYNTGSNQPQHF. V and J are TRBV6-6 and TRBJ1-5; tentatively, D is TRBD1 (6 bases). Germline CDR1 MNHNY, CDR2 SVGAGI (reference sequence). Trimming shortened V by 2 bases and J by 1 base, and 9 bases separated the two germline ends. CDR3 size: 15 residues.